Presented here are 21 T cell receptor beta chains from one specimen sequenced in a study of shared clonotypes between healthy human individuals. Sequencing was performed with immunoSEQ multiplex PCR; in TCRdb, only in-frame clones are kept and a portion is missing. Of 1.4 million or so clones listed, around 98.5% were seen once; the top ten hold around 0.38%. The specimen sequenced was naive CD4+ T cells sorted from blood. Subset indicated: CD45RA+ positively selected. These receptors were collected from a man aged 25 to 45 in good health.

Here the CDR3 reads CASSVRELTNEQFF. In DNA, the CDR3 is TGTGCCAGCAGCGTGCGGGAGCTAACCAATGAGCAGTTCTTC. V and J are TRBV7-9 and TRBJ2-1; 7 bases align to TRBD2. With V trimmed by 5 bases and J by 6 bases, 7 bases remained unmatched. Germline loops: CDR1 SEHNR, CDR2 FQNEAQ (reference sequence). The CDR3 sequence is 14 residues long.

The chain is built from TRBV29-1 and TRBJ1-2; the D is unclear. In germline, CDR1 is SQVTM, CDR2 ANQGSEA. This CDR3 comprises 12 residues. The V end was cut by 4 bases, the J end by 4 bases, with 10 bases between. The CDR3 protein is CSVVRLPYGYTF. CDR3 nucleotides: TGCAGCGTTGTACGGTTACCCTATGGCTACACCTTC.

The CDR3 here is CASQTSGAYNEQFF. CDR3 in DNA: TGTGCCAGCCAGACTAGCGGAGCCTACAATGAGCAGTTCTTC. The V call is TRBV2, the J call TRBJ2-1, with 9 bases aligning to TRBD2. V was pared by 8 bases and J by 2 bases, with 4 bases of the junction left unmatched. The CDR3 length is 14 residues. Germline V CDR1 and CDR2: SNHLY, FYNNEI.

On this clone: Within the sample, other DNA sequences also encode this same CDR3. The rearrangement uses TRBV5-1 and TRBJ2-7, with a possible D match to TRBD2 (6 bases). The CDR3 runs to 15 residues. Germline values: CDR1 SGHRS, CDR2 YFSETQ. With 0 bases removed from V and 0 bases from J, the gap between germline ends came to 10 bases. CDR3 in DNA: TGCGCCAGCAGCTTGGCCGGGGGTACCTCCTACGAGCAGTACTTC. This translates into CASSLAGGTSYEQYF. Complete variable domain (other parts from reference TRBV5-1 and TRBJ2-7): KAGVTQTPRYLIKTRGQQVTLSCSPISGHRSVSWYQQTPGQGLQFLFEYFSETQRNKGNFPGRFSGRQFSNSRSEMNVSTLELGDSALYLCASSLAGGTSYEQYFGPGTRLTVT.

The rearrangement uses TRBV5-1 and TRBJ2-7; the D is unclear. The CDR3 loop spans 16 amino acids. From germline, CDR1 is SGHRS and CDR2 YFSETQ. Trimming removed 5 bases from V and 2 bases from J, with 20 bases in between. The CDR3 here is CASSNPPHMMTYEQYF. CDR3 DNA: TGCGCCAGCAGTAACCCCCCACATATGATGACCTACGAGCAGTACTTC. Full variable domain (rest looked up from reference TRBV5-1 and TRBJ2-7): KAGVTQTPRYLIKTRGQQVTLSCSPISGHRSVSWYQQTPGQGLQFLFEYFSETQRNKGNFPGRFSGRQFSNSRSEMNVSTLELGDSALYLCASSNPPHMMTYEQYFGPGTRLTVT.

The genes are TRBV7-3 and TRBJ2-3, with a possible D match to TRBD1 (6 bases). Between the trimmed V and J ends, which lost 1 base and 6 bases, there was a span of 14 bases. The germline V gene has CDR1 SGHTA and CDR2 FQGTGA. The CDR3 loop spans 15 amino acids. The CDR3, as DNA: TGTGCCAGCAGCTTAAGACTGCCCCAGGGGGATACGCAGTATTTT. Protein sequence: CASSLRLPQGDTQYF.

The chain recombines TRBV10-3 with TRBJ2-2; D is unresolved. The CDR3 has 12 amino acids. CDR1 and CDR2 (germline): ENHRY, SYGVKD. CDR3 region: CGIRRNTGELFF. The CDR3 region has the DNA TGTGGGATCAGGAGAAACACCGGGGAGCTGTTTTTT.

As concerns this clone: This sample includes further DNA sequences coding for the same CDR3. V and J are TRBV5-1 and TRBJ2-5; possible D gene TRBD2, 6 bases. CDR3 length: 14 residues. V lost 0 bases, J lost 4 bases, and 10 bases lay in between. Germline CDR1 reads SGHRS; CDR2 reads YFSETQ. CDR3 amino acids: CASSLVGSGETQYF. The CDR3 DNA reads TGCGCCAGCAGCTTGGTGGGTAGCGGAGAGACCCAGTACTTC.

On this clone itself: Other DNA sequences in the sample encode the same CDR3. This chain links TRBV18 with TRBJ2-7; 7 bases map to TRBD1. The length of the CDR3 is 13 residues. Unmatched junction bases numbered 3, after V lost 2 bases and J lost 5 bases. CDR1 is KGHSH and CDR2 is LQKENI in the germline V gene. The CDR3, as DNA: TGTGCCAGCTCACCAAACAGGGGCGACGAGCAGTACTTC. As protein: CASSPNRGDEQYF.

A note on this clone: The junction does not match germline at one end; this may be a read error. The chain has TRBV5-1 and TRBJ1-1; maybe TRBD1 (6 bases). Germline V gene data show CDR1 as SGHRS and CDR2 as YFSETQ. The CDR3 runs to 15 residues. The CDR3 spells CASSLGGQLNTEAFF. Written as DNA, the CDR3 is TGCGCCAGCAGTTTGGGCGGACAGCTGAACACTGAAGCTTTCTTT.

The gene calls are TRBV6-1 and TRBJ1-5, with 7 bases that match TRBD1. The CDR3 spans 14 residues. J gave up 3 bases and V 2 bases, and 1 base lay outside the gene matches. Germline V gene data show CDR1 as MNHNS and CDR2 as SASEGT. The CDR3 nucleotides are TGTGCCAGCAGTGAACAGGGGGTCAATCAGCCCCAGCATTTT. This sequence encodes CASSEQGVNQPQHF.

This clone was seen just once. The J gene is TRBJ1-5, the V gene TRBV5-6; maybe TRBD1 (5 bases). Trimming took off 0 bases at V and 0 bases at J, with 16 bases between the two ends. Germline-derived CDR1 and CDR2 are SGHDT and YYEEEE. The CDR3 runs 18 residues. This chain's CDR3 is CASSLAGTEYYSNQPQHF. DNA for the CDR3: TGTGCCAGCAGCTTGGCCGGGACCGAATATTATAGCAATCAGCCCCAGCATTTT.

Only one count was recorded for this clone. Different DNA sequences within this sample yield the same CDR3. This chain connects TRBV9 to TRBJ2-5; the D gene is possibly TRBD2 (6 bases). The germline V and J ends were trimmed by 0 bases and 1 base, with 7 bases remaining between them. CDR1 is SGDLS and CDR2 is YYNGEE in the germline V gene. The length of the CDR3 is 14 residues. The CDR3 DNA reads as TGTGCCAGCAGCGTAGTGGGGGGCCAAGAGACCCAGTACTTC. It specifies CASSVVGGQETQYF.

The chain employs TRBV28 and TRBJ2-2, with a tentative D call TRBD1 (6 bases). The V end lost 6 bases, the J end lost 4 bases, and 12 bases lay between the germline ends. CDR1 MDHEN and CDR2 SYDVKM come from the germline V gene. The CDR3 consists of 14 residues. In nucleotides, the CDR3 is TGTGCCAGCAGCCCCCAAGGGGGCACCGGGGAGCTGTTTTTT. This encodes CASSPQGGTGELFF.

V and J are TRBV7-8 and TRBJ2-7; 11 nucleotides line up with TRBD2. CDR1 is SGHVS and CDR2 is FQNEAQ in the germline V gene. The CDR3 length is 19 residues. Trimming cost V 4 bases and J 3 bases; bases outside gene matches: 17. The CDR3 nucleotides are TGTGCCAGCAGCTCCGGGGGGCCGGGACTAGCGGTAAATCTCTACGAGCAGTACTTC. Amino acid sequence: CASSSGGPGLAVNLYEQYF.

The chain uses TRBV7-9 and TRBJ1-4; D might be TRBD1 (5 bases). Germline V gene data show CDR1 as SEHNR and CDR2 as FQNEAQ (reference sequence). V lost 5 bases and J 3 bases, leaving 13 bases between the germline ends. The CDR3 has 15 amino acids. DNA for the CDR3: TGTGCCAGCAGCCAGGAGGGGTTGGCTAATGAAAAACTGTTTTTT. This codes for CASSQEGLANEKLFF.

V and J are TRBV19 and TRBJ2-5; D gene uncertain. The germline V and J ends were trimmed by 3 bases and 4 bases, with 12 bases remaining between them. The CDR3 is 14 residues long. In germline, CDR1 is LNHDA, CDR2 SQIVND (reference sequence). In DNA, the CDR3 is TGTGCCAGTAGTATCCTCGGCGGAGTAGAGACCCAGTACTTC. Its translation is CASSILGGVETQYF.

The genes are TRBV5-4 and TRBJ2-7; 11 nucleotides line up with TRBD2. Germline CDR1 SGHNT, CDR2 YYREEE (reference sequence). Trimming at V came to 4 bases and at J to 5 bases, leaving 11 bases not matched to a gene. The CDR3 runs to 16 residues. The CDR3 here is CASSPQLAGASHEQYF. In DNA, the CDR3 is TGTGCCAGCAGCCCACAACTAGCGGGAGCTAGCCACGAGCAGTACTTC.

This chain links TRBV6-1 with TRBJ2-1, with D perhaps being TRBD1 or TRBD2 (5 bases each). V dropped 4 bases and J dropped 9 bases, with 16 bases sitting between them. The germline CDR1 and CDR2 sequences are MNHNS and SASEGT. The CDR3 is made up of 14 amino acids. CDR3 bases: TGTGCCAGCAGTGTGGGACCGCACCCCACTGAGCAGTTCTTC. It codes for CASSVGPHPTEQFF.

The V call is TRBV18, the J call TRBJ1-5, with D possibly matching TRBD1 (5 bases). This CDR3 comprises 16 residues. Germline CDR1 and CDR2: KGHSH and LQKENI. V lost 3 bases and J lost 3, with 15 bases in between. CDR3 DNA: TGTGCCAGCTCACCTTCGGGGACGGCCTCCAATCAGCCCCAGCATTTT. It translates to CASSPSGTASNQPQHF.

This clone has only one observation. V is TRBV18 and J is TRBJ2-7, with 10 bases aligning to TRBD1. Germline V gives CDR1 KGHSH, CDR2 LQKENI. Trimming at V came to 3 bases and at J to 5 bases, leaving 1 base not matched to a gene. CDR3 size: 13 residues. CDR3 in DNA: TGTGCCAGCTCACCGACAGGGGGCGACGAGCAGTACTTC. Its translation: CASSPTGGDEQYF.